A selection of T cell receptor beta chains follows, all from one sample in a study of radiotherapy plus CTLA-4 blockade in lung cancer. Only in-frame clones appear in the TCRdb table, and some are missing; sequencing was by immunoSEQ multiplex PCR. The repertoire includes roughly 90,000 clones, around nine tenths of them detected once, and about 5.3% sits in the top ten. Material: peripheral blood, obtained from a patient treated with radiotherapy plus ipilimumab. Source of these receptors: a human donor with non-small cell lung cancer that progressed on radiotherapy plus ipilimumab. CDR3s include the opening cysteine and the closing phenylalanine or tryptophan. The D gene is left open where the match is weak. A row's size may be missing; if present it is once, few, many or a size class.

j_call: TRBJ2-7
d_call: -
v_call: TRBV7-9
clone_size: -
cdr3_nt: TGTGCCAGCAGCTCCTCGAGGGACTACGAGCAGTACTTC
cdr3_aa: CASSSSRDYEQYF

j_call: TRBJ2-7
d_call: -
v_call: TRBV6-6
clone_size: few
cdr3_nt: TGTGCCAGCAGTCCTTCAGGGATCTCCTACGAGCAGTACTTC
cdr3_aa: CASSPSGISYEQYF

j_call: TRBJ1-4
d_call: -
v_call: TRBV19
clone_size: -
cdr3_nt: TGTGCCAGTAGTAAGGGACGCGTGGCAACTAATGAAAAACTGTTTTTT
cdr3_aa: CASSKGRVATNEKLFF

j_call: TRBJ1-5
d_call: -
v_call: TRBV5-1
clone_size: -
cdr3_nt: TGCGCCAGCAGCTTGGGTGGAGGAAGCAATCAGCCCCAGCATTTT
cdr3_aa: CASSLGGGSNQPQHF

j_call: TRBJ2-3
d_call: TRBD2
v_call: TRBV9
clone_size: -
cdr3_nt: TGTGCCAGCAGCGTTATAGCGGGGCCTAGCACAGATACGCAGTATTTT
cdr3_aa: CASSVIAGPSTDTQYF

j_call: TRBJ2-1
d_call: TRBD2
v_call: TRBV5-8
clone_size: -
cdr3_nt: TGTGCCAGCAGCCCGTCTAGCGGGAGGATTGATGAGCAGTTCTTC
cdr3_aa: CASSPSSGRIDEQFF

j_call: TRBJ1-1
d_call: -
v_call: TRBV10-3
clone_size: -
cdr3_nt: TGTGCCATCAGGGAGACACCGAACACTGAAGCTTTCTTT
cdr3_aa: CAIRETPNTEAFF

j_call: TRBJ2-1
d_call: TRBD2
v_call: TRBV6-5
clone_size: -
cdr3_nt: TGTGCCAGCAGTTACGGCGGGGGAAATGAGCAGTTCTTC
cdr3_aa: CASSYGGGNEQFF

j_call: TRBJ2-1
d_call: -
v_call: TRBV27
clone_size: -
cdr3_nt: TGTGCCAGCAGTTTAGCCGGGCTAGCGTCTATTGAGCAGTTCTTC
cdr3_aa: CASSLAGLASIEQFF

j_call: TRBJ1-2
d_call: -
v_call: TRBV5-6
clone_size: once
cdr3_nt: TGTGCCAGCAGCCCCCCGATAGGGCTTAACTATGGCTACACCTTC
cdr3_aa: CASSPPIGLNYGYTF

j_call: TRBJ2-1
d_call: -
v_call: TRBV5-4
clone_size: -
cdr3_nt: TGTGCCAGCAGCTTACCCGGGACTTCCAGCAATGAGCAGTTCTTC
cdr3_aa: CASSLPGTSSNEQFF

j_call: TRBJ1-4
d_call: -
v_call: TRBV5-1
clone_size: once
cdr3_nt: TGCGCCAGCAGCTTGGCCTGGGGGCTTGGTGAAAAACTGTTTTTT
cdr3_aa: CASSLAWGLGEKLFF